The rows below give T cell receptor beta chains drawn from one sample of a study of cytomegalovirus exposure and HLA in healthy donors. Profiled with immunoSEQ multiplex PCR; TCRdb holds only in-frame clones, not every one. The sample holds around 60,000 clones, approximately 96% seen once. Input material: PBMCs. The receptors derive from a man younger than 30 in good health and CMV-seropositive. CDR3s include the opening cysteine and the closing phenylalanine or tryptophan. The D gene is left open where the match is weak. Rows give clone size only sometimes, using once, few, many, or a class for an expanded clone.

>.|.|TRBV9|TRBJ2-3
TGTGCCAGCAGCCTTGGAGGTACAGATACGCAGTATTTT
CASSLGGTDTQYF
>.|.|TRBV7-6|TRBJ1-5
TGTGCCAGCAGCTCACAGGGAGACCAGCCCCAGCATTTT
CASSSQGDQPQHF
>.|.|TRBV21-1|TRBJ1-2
TGTGCCAGCAGCAAAGGAGGACTTATGCGGTGCACCTTC
CASSKGGLMRCTF
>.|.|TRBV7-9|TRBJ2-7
TGTGCCAGCAGCGAACTGGGCAGTTCCTACGAGCAGTACTTC
CASSELGSSYEQYF
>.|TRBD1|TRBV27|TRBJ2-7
TGTGCCAGCAGCCTTGGGACAGGCAGTAAGCAGTACTTC
CASSLGTGSKQYF
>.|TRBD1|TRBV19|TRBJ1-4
TGTGCCAGTAGTTTCGGGACAGGGGACGTCGGTGAAAAACTGTTTTTT
CASSFGTGDVGEKLFF
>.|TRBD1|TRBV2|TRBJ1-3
TGTGCCAGCAGGAGGGACAGCTCTGGAAACACCATATATTTT
CASRRDSSGNTIYF
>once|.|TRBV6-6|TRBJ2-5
TGTGCCAGCAGTTACTCCCCAGGGGAAGAGACCCAGTACTTC
CASSYSPGEETQYF
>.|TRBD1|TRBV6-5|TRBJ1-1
TGTGCCAGCAGTTCTACAGGGGGGGACACTGAAGCTTTCTTT
CASSSTGGDTEAFF
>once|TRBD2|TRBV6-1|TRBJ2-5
TGTGCCAGCAGTGAACAGAGCGGGGGCGGGGAGACCCAGTACTTC
CASSEQSGGGETQYF
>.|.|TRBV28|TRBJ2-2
TGTGCCAGCAGTTTCCTCGACAGCGGGGAGCTGTTTTTT
CASSFLDSGELFF
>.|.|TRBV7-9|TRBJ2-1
TGTGCCAGCAGCCTAGGGACTTACAATGAGCAGTTCTTC
CASSLGTYNEQFF
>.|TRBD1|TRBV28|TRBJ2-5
TGTGCCAGCAGTTTAACAGGGGGGTACCAAGAGACCCAGTACTTC
CASSLTGGYQETQYF
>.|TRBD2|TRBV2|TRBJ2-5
TGTGCCAGCAGTCAAGGACTAGCGGTTGGAGAGACCCAGTACTTC
CASSQGLAVGETQYF
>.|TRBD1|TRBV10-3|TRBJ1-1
TGTGCCATCAGTGAGACCAGGGGGCTGATGAACACTGAAGCTTTCTTT
CAISETRGLMNTEAFF
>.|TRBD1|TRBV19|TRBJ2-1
TGTGCCAGTAGTATAGTACAGGGGGCATGGGAGCAGTTCTTC
CASSIVQGAWEQFF
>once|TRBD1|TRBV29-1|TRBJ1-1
TGCAGCGGACAGGGGAACTATGGGACTGAAGCTTTCTTT
CSGQGNYGTEAFF
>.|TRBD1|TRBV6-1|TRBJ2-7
TGTGCCAGCACCTATGTCGGGACAGGGTCCTACGAGCAGTACTTC
CASTYVGTGSYEQYF
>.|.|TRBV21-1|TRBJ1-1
TGTGCCAGCAGCAAAGGGGCGCGGGGGTGTTGTAGTGTAGCTTTCTTT
CASSKGARGCCSVAFF
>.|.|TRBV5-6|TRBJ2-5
TGTGCCAGCAGCTTGGCGAGTCAGGGTGACACCAAGAAGACCCAGTACTTC
CASSLASQGDTKKTQYF
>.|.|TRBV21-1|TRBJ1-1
TGTGCCAGCAGCAAAGGGGGACAGTACACTGAAGCTTTCTTT
CASSKGGQYTEAFF
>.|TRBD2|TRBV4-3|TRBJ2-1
TGCGCCAGCAGCCGCACGACTAGCGGGGGAAGCTATGAGCAGTTCTTC
CASSRTTSGGSYEQFF
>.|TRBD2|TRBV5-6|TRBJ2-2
TGTGCCAGCAGCTTAAGCGGGAGCGGTGGTACCGGGGAGCTGTTTTTT
CASSLSGSGGTGELFF
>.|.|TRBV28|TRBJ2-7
TGTGCCAGCAGCCTCGGAGTATTCGAGCAGTACTTC
CASSLGVFEQYF
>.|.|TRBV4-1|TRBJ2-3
TGCGCCAGCAGCCAAGACGCGAACTTTTTTAGCACAGATACGCAGTATTTT
CASSQDANFFSTDTQYF
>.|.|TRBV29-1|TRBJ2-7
TGCAGCGTGGTGAACGACGGGGTTTTCGGCGAGCAGTACTTC
CSVVNDGVFGEQYF
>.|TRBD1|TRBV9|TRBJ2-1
TGTGCCAGCAGCGTCCAGACAGGGGCGACAAACAATGAGCAGTTCTTC
CASSVQTGATNNEQFF
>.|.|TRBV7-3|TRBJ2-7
TGTGCCAGCAGCCCAAGAGACAAACCCTACGAGCAGTACTTC
CASSPRDKPYEQYF
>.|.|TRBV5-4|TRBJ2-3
TGTGCCAGCAGCTTGGGTAAGCGGGTGGCAGATACGCAGTATTTT
CASSLGKRVADTQYF
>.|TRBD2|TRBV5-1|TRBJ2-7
TGCGCCAGCAGCCACACCCCGAGGGGGCTAGCGGGATACTACGAGCAGTACTTC
CASSHTPRGLAGYYEQYF
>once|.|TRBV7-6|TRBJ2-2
TGTGCCAGCAGCGAGGGGACTTTTCCCGGGGAGCTGTTTTTT
CASSEGTFPGELFF
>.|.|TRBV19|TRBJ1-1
TGTGCCAGTAGTTTCCCCCCTTACAGGGCGGCGGACACTGAAGCTTTCTTT
CASSFPPYRAADTEAFF
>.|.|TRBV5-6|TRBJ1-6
TGTGCCAGCAGCCTCGGACAGTTAAAGGGATCACCCCTCCACTTT
CASSLGQLKGSPLHF
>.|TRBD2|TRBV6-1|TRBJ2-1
TGTGCCAGCAGTGAAGACAGCGGGGGGGCCAATGAGCAGTTCTTC
CASSEDSGGANEQFF
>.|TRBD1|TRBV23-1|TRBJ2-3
TGCGCCAGCAGTCAATCCCCGGACAGGGTGACTCGCAAGGATACGCAGTATTTT
CASSQSPDRVTRKDTQYF
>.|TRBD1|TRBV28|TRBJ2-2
TGTGCCAGCAGTACCTTAGGGACAGGGGACACCGGGGAGCTGTTTTTT
CASSTLGTGDTGELFF
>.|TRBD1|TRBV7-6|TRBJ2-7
TGTGCCAGCAGCTTAAGGACAGGGGCAGAGGGGGAGCAGTACTTC
CASSLRTGAEGEQYF
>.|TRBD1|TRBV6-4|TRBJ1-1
TGTGCCAGCAGTACCATAGGGGGCTGGGACACTGAAGCTTTCTTT
CASSTIGGWDTEAFF
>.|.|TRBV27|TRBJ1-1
TGTGCCAGCAGTTTATCATCAGGAAAGGTTGTAGCTTTCTTT
CASSLSSGKVVAFF
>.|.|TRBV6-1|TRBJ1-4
TGTGCCAGCAGTGATATACGCAGGGATGAAAAACTGTTTTTT
CASSDIRRDEKLFF
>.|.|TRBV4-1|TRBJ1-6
TGCGCCAGCAGCCTCGGAGGGCAGTATAATTCACCCCTCCACTTT
CASSLGGQYNSPLHF
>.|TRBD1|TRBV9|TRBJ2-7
TGTGCCAGCAGTAGTCGGACAGGGTGGGACTACGAGCAGTACTTC
CASSSRTGWDYEQYF
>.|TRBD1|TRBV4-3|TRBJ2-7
TGCGCCAGCAGCCAAGATTTCGGGACAGGGAGGTCGAGCGAGCAGTACTTC
CASSQDFGTGRSSEQYF
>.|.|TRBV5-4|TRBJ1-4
TGTGCCAGCAGCTATGGGACCGGGGGGGGAAATGAAAAACTGTTTTTT
CASSYGTGGGNEKLFF
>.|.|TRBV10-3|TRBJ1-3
TGTGCCACCACCGGGGAGGGACGAGGTGCTGGAAACACCATATATTTT
CATTGEGRGAGNTIYF
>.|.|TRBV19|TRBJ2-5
TGTGCCAGTAGTATCTCAGTAACCGGACTTCAAGAGACCCAGTACTTC
CASSISVTGLQETQYF
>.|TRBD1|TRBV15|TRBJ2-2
TGTGCCACCAGCGCCCCCGGGACAGTGAACACCGGGGAGCTGTTTTTT
CATSAPGTVNTGELFF
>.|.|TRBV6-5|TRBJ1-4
TGTGCCAGCAGGACGACAGCAACTAATGAAAAACTGTTTTTT
CASRTTATNEKLFF
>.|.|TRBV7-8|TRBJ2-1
TGTGCCAGCAGCGGAGGACCCAATGAGCAGTTCTTC
CASSGGPNEQFF
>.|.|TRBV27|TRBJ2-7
TGTGCCAGCAGTCCAATGTGGCAGGGCACCTACGAGCAGTACTTC
CASSPMWQGTYEQYF
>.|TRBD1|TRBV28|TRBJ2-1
TGTGCCAGCAGTCCCCCAGGGGGCTTGGGTTACAATGAGCAGTTCTTC
CASSPPGGLGYNEQFF
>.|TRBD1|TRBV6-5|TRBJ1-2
TGTGCCAGCAGCGTGGGACAGGGGGTAATCTATGGCTACACCTTC
CASSVGQGVIYGYTF
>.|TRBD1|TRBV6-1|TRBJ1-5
TGTGCCAGCAGTGACAAATTTCCGGACAGGGGGCGCCCCGGAAATCAGCCCCAGCATTTT
CASSDKFPDRGRPGNQPQHF
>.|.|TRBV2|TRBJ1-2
TGTGCCAGCAGTGAGGGACTTGCTTATGGCTACACCTTC
CASSEGLAYGYTF
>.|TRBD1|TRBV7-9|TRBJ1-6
TGTGCCAGCAGCTCACAGGGGGCGAGCGATTCACCCCTCCACTTT
CASSSQGASDSPLHF
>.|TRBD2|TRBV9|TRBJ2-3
TGTGCCAGCAGCGTAGATGGGGGAGGGTCCACAGATACGCAGTATTTT
CASSVDGGGSTDTQYF
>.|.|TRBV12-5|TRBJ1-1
TGTGCTAGTGGTTTGGTAGGAGGGAACACTGAAGCTTTCTTT
CASGLVGGNTEAFF
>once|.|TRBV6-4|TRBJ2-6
TGTGCCAGCAGTGAACAGGGCTCTGGGGCCAACGTCCTGACTTTC
CASSEQGSGANVLTF
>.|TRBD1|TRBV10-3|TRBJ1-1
TGTGCCTCTAGACAGGGGACGAACACTGAAGCTTTCTTT
CASRQGTNTEAFF